This TCR beta chain originates from a study of long-term antiretroviral therapy in people with HIV. Whole-study results and caveats: Whichever time point was examined, clones expanded before ART dominated the repertoire.

Trimming removed 0 bases at V and 3 bases at J, with 14 bases between. Germline CDR1 is PRHDT and CDR2 is FYEKMQ (reference sequence). This CDR3 has 16 amino acids. Version v3.0 of the immunoSEQ assay ran at survey level. A per-sample goal of roughly 35,000-55,000 T-cell genomes was targeted by sequencing. Only in-frame clones appear in the TCRdb table, and some are missing; sequencing was by immunoSEQ multiplex PCR. Of tens of thousands of clones listed, 81% were seen once; the top ten hold roughly 6.6%. A remark on this clone: Antigen unknown.

The rearrangement uses TRBV13 and TRBJ1-2; D unclear. This TCR was sampled from a man younger than 40 with HIV. This specimen was unsorted PBMCs, taken 1.5 years after starting antiretroviral therapy. The CDR3 region has the DNA TGTGCCAGCAGCTTAGGCTACGGCCAAGCCGACTATGGCTACACCTTC. Translation gives CASSLGYGQADYGYTF.